These 32 T cell receptor beta chains share one sample of origin, sequenced in a study of shared clonotypes between healthy human individuals. Profiling relied on immunoSEQ multiplex PCR, and the TCRdb table lists in-frame clones only, not all of them. The data show fewer than 3 million clones, 92% seen once. Sequenced input: naive CD4+ T cells from PBMCs. The subset was: CD45RA+ positively selected. These receptors originate from a man younger than 35 in good health. Some clones in this sample may be carry-over from other donors' samples.

The rearrangement joins TRBV7-6 to TRBJ2-1; 9 bases agree with TRBD2. Germline CDR1 and CDR2: SGHVS and FNYEAQ. The CDR3 sequence is 16 residues long. V lost 0 bases, J lost 11 bases, and 11 bases stayed unmatched. The CDR3 loop is CASSLARWREGIKQFF. The CDR3 coding sequence is TGTGCCAGCAGCTTAGCAAGGTGGCGGGAGGGGATAAAGCAGTTCTTC.

J is TRBJ2-7 and V is TRBV29-1, with D perhaps being TRBD1 or TRBD2 (5 bases each). This CDR3 comprises 13 residues. The V end lost 5 bases, the J end lost 2 bases, and 13 bases lay between the germline ends. Germline values: CDR1 SQVTM, CDR2 ANQGSEA. CDR3 DNA: TGCAGCGTTTGGCAGGGAGAACCCTACGAGCAGTACTTC. Translated: CSVWQGEPYEQYF.

The chain carries TRBV5-4 and TRBJ2-3, with D possibly TRBD1 on 6 matching bases. This CDR3 has 15 residues. Trimming took 4 bases from V and 0 from J, leaving 12 bases between them. CDR1 and CDR2 (germline): SGHNT, YYREEE (reference sequence). The CDR3 nucleotides are TGTGCCAGCAGCCAAAGGACAGCTAGCACAGATACGCAGTATTTT. This codes for CASSQRTASTDTQYF.

Worth noting for this clone: The sample carries other DNA sequences with the same CDR3. The V gene is TRBV18, the J gene TRBJ2-1, with D perhaps assigned TRBD1 or TRBD2 (5 bases each). Germline V gene sequence: CDR1 KGHSH, CDR2 LQKENI. Trimming shortened V by 0 bases and J by 7 bases, and 10 bases separated the two germline ends. This CDR3 spans 14 amino acids. CDR3 sequence: CASSPPGTLNEQFF. CDR3 DNA: TGTGCCAGCTCACCACCGGGGACCCTGAATGAGCAGTTCTTC.

J is TRBJ2-2 and V is TRBV27; TRBD2 matches 8 bases. Germline CDR1 MNHEY, CDR2 SMNVEV (reference sequence). With 8 bases clipped from V and 3 bases from J, the junction kept 14 bases outside the gene matches. The CDR3 totals 17 residues. The CDR3 sequence is CASVPRGGRIDTGELFF. The CDR3 DNA is TGTGCCAGCGTACCCCGGGGGGGCAGGATCGACACCGGGGAGCTGTTTTTT.

This clone was recorded a few times. This chain joins TRBV19 and TRBJ1-1; possible D gene TRBD1, 5 bases. V was cut by 2 bases and J by 6 bases, with 10 bases left in between. The germline CDR1 and CDR2 sequences are LNHDA and SQIVND (reference sequence). The CDR3 consists of 13 residues. The CDR3 spells CASSITGGAEAFF. CDR3 bases: TGTGCCAGTAGTATAACGGGGGGAGCTGAAGCTTTCTTT. The full variable domain, in which reference TRBV19 and TRBJ1-1 provide the parts outside the CDR3, is DGGITQSPKYLFRKEGQNVTLSCEQNLNHDAMYWYRQDPGQGLRLIYYSQIVNDFQKGDIAEGYSVSREKKESFPLTVTSAQKNPTAFYLCASSITGGAEAFFGQGTRLTVV.

The chain carries TRBV28 and TRBJ1-2; possible D gene TRBD1, 5 bases. The germline V gene has CDR1 MDHEN and CDR2 SYDVKM. The CDR3 extends over 13 amino acids. V was pared by 7 bases and J by 4 bases, with 13 bases between. This CDR3 reads CASKGGASYGYTF. The CDR3 DNA is TGTGCCAGCAAAGGCGGGGCGTCCTATGGCTACACCTTC.

The chain is built from TRBV5-6 and TRBJ2-5; 7 nucleotides match TRBD1. Trimming removed 3 bases from V and 0 bases from J; junction bases left unmatched: 8. This CDR3 spans 16 amino acids. Germline loops: CDR1 SGHDT, CDR2 YYEEEE. CDR3 sequence reads: CASSSLGTEYQETQYF. The CDR3 DNA reads TGTGCCAGCAGCTCCCTGGGGACAGAATACCAAGAGACCCAGTACTTC. Supplemented by reference TRBV5-6 and TRBJ2-5, the full variable domain reads DAGVTQSPTHLIKTRGQQVTLRCSPKSGHDTVSWYQQALGQGPQFIFQYYEEEERQRGNFPDRFSGHQFPNYSSELNVNALLLGDSALYLCASSSLGTEYQETQYFGPGTRLLVL.

The chain employs TRBV5-8 and TRBJ1-5; D perhaps matches TRBD1 (5 bases). V lost 7 bases to trimming and J lost 0 bases, with 17 bases between them. CDR1 is SGHTS and CDR2 is YDEGEE in the germline V gene. The CDR3 length is 16 residues. The CDR3 loop is CASAPRGWYSNQPQHF. For the CDR3, the DNA is TGTGCCAGCGCCCCGAGGGGTTGGTATAGCAATCAGCCCCAGCATTTT.

The chain recombines TRBV7-9 with TRBJ1-1; no definite D call. The germline V and J ends were trimmed by 5 bases and 6 bases, with 22 bases remaining between them. CDR1 and CDR2 (germline): SEHNR, FQNEAQ (reference sequence). CDR3 length: 16 amino acids. CDR3 bases: TGTGCCAGCAGCCCCCTAACAGCCCCCCGTTTGGCTGAAGCTTTCTTT. As protein: CASSPLTAPRLAEAFF. The variable domain in full, completed from reference TRBV7-9 and TRBJ1-1, reads DTGVSQNPRHKITKRGQNVTFRCDPISEHNRLYWYRQTLGQGPEFLTYFQNEAQLEKSRLLSDRFSAERPKGSFSTLEIQRTEQGDSAMYLCASSPLTAPRLAEAFFGQGTRLTVV.

Concerning this clone itself: Distinct nucleotide sequences in the sample also encode this CDR3. This rearrangement joins TRBV5-1 to TRBJ2-1, with TRBD2 matching 10 bases. The CDR3 totals 15 residues. Germline V lookup: CDR1 SGHRS, CDR2 YFSETQ. J was trimmed by 1 base and V by 4 bases; bases with no gene match: 2. Written as DNA, the CDR3 is TGCGCCAGCAGCCCACTAGCGGGGTCCTACAATGAGCAGTTCTTC. Amino acids: CASSPLAGSYNEQFF.

The chain uses TRBV5-5 and TRBJ1-4; D may be TRBD1 (5 bases). The germline V gene has CDR1 SGHKS and CDR2 YYEKEE (reference sequence). V shed 2 bases and J shed 0 bases, with 8 bases lying between them. This CDR3 is 15 amino acids long. Here the CDR3 reads CASSFRGATNEKLFF. As DNA, the CDR3 is TGTGCCAGCAGCTTCCGAGGGGCAACTAATGAAAAACTGTTTTTT. Together with reference TRBV5-5 and TRBJ1-4, the CDR3 gives the full variable domain: DAGVTQSPTHLIKTRGQQVTLRCSPISGHKSVSWYQQVLGQGPQFIFQYYEKEERGRGNFPDRFSARQFPNYSSELNVNALLLGDSALYLCASSFRGATNEKLFFGSGTQLSVL.

The chain couples TRBV28 to TRBJ2-3; perhaps TRBD2 as D (6 bases). Trimming left V 4 bases short and J 3 bases short, with 17 bases between. The length of the CDR3 is 16 residues. Germline values: CDR1 MDHEN, CDR2 SYDVKM. Written as DNA, the CDR3 is TGTGCCAGCAGTTCCCCTGGGGCGGGATATACAGATACGCAGTATTTT. It codes for CASSSPGAGYTDTQYF.

V gene TRBV9 combines with J gene TRBJ1-2, with 7 bases fitting TRBD1. V was pared by 3 bases and J by 4 bases, with 6 bases of the junction left unmatched. The CDR3 runs 14 residues. CDR1 and CDR2 (germline): SGDLS, YYNGEE. The CDR3 DNA reads as TGTGCCAGCAGCGACCGGGACAGAGTCTATGGCTACACCTTC. It encodes CASSDRDRVYGYTF.

The CDR3 here is CASSSRQGLNTEAFF. The DNA of the CDR3 is TGTGCCAGCAGCTCCCGACAGGGCCTGAACACTGAAGCTTTCTTT. The V call is TRBV5-4, the J call TRBJ1-1; 7 bases match TRBD1. With V trimmed by 3 bases and J by 0 bases, 5 bases remained unmatched. This CDR3 comprises 15 residues. From germline, CDR1 is SGHNT and CDR2 YYREEE (reference sequence).

This clone was seen once. The chain is built from TRBV4-2 and TRBJ2-2; D gene unclear. Germline V lookup: CDR1 LGHNA, CDR2 YNFKEQ. The CDR3 has 13 amino acids. V gave up 0 bases and J gave up 6 bases, with 5 bases separating them. This CDR3 is CASSQDFAGELFF. The CDR3 DNA is TGTGCCAGCAGCCAAGATTTCGCCGGGGAGCTGTTTTTT.

V is TRBV30 and J is TRBJ2-5; possible D gene TRBD2, 6 bases. V lost 1 base and J lost 5, with 11 bases in between. Germline V gene sequence: CDR1 GTSNPN, CDR2 SVGIG (reference sequence). The CDR3 has 13 amino acids. DNA of the CDR3: TGTGCCTGGAGTGGCCAGGGAGGTGAGACCCAGTACTTC. The encoded protein is CAWSGQGGETQYF.

J is TRBJ1-1 and V is TRBV7-2; D is possibly TRBD1 (6 bases). V was cut by 1 base and J by 11 bases, with 17 bases left in between. Germline lookup yields CDR1 SGHTA and CDR2 FQGNSA. CDR3 length: 14 residues. The DNA for the CDR3 is TGTGCCAGCAGCTTAGAGGTGTGGGAAGGGGGGGCTTTCTTT. It yields the protein CASSLEVWEGGAFF. The whole variable domain, filled in from reference TRBV7-2 and TRBJ1-1, reads GAGVSQSPSNKVTEKGKDVELRCDPISGHTALYWYRQSLGQGLEFLIYFQGNSAPDKSGLPSDRFSAERTGGSVSTLTIQRTQQEDSAVYLCASSLEVWEGGAFFGQGTRLTVV.

The V gene is TRBV27, the J gene TRBJ2-5; D is unresolved. The V end was cut by 5 bases, the J end by 3 bases, with 4 bases between. The CDR3 is made up of 11 amino acids. Germline V gives CDR1 MNHEY, CDR2 SMNVEV (reference sequence). CDR3 coding DNA: TGTGCCAGCAGTACCAAAGAGACCCAGTACTTC. As protein: CASSTKETQYF.

The rearrangement uses TRBV10-3 and TRBJ1-1, with 9 bases fitting TRBD1. CDR3 length: 13 amino acids. V gave up 6 bases and J gave up 5 bases; unmatched junction bases: 4. Germline-derived CDR1 and CDR2 are ENHRY and SYGVKD. The chain's CDR3 is CAISGQGRTEAFF. The CDR3 bases are TGTGCCATCAGCGGACAGGGGAGGACTGAAGCTTTCTTT.

V gene TRBV28 combines with J gene TRBJ2-1; TRBD2 aligns across 9 bases. V trimming: 6 bases; J trimming: 1 base; junction bases outside the gene matches: 7. CDR3 length equals 16 residues. Germline CDR1 MDHEN, CDR2 SYDVKM. The CDR3 DNA follows: TGTGCCAGCAGCCATCGCGGGGGGGGATCCTACAATGAGCAGTTCTTC. Amino acids: CASSHRGGGSYNEQFF.

This clone occurred a few times. The chain is built from TRBV28 and TRBJ1-1, with unresolved D. The V and J ends lost 3 bases and 11 bases respectively, with 13 bases between them. This CDR3 is 12 amino acids long. The germline CDR1 and CDR2 sequences are MDHEN and SYDVKM. This chain's CDR3 is CASSFLGGSAFF. As DNA, the CDR3 is TGTGCCAGCAGTTTTTTGGGAGGGAGTGCTTTCTTT.

The gene calls are TRBV7-3 and TRBJ2-1; 10 nucleotides align to TRBD2. There are 14 residues in the CDR3. Per germline, CDR1 SGHTA and CDR2 FQGTGA. V shed 5 bases and J 10 bases; nucleotides not matched to a gene: 8. The CDR3 loop is CASSQGLAGVEQFF. The CDR3 region has the DNA TGTGCCAGCAGCCAGGGTCTAGCGGGAGTCGAGCAGTTCTTC.

CDR3: CASRSDRGYSYEQYF. The CDR3 nucleotides are TGTGCCAGCAGATCGGACAGGGGTTATTCGTACGAGCAGTACTTC. The V call is TRBV6-5, the J call TRBJ2-7; 9 positions match TRBD1. This CDR3 is built from 15 residues. Trimming took 6 bases from V and 4 from J; bases not matched to a gene: 10. Germline V CDR1 and CDR2: MNHEY, SVGAGI.

The CDR3 protein is CASSYRKNTEAFF. CDR3 coding DNA: TGTGCCAGCAGTTATAGGAAAAACACTGAAGCTTTCTTT. The rearrangement joins TRBV6-5 to TRBJ1-1; D not certain. The V gene lost 3 bases and the J gene lost 2 bases, with 7 bases spanning the gap. Germline CDR1 is MNHEY and CDR2 is SVGAGI. The CDR3 spans 13 residues.

This chain joins TRBV30 and TRBJ2-6, with 11 bases matching TRBD1. This CDR3 is built from 16 residues. Per germline, CDR1 GTSNPN and CDR2 SVGIG (reference sequence). After removal of 4 bases from V and 1 base from J, the junction contained 3 bases not matched to a gene. The CDR3 is CAWTGQGVSGANVLTF. The CDR3 DNA is TGTGCCTGGACGGGACAGGGGGTTTCTGGGGCCAACGTCCTGACTTTC.

V is TRBV27 and J is TRBJ2-7; D may be TRBD2 (6 bases). Germline V gene sequence: CDR1 MNHEY, CDR2 SMNVEV (reference sequence). The CDR3 is 17 residues long. Trimming left V 0 bases short and J 4 bases short, with 19 bases between. The CDR3 DNA sequence: TGTGCCAGCAGTTTATCTAGCGGAGATGCCTCACGGTACGAGCAGTACTTC. As protein: CASSLSSGDASRYEQYF.

This sequence joins TRBV7-2 and TRBJ2-7, with 10 nucleotides matching TRBD1. CDR1 and CDR2 from the germline V gene are SGHTA and FQGNSA. V shed 5 bases and J 4 bases; nucleotides not matched to a gene: 8. The CDR3 is 15 residues long. CDR3 nucleotide sequence: TGTGCCAGCAGCGTCCGGGACAGGGGATGGTACGAGCAGTACTTC. The encoded protein is CASSVRDRGWYEQYF.

In regard to this clone: The same CDR3 arises from other DNA sequences in this sample as well. CDR3 nucleotides: TGCAGCGTTGAAGAACGGGGCGATACTGAAGCTTTCTTT. It translates to CSVEERGDTEAFF. The chain links TRBV29-1 to TRBJ1-1; tentatively, D is TRBD1 (5 bases). The CDR3 is 13 amino acids. The germline V gene has CDR1 SQVTM and CDR2 ANQGSEA. Trimming stripped 0 bases from V and 5 bases from J, with 10 bases between. The variable domain in full, with the rest retrieved from reference TRBV29-1 and TRBJ1-1, is SAVISQKPSRDICQRGTSLTIQCQVDSQVTMMFWYRQQPGQSLTLIATANQGSEATYESGFVIDKFPISRPNLTFSTLTVSNMSPEDSSIYLCSVEERGDTEAFFGQGTRLTVV.

The CDR3 DNA follows: TGTGCTAGTGGACGCCCCGAAGCGGGCTTAGGCTACGAGCAGTACTTC. It translates to CASGRPEAGLGYEQYF. V and J are TRBV12-5 and TRBJ2-7, with a weak D call TRBD2 (6 bases). Germline CDR1 reads LGHNT; CDR2 reads FRNRAP. CDR3 size: 16 residues. The V end lost 6 bases, the J end lost 3 bases, and 21 bases lay between the germline ends.

The chain has TRBV29-1 and TRBJ2-1; TRBD2 matches 7 bases. The V gene end was trimmed by 7 bases and the J gene end by 3 bases; junction bases not matched to a gene: 6. The CDR3 is 13 residues long. Germline CDR1 reads SQVTM; CDR2 reads ANQGSEA. This CDR3 reads CSAESGIYNEQFF. As DNA, the CDR3 is TGCAGCGCCGAAAGCGGGATCTACAATGAGCAGTTCTTC.

Regarding this clone: Other DNA sequences in the same sample also yield this CDR3. J is TRBJ2-3 and V is TRBV5-1, with TRBD1 identical over 8 bases. The CDR3 runs 14 residues. Trimming removed 4 bases from V and 3 bases from J; junction bases left unmatched: 4. The germline gives CDR1 SGHRS, CDR2 YFSETQ. CDR3 sequence: CASSQGQATDTQYF. The CDR3 bases are TGCGCCAGCAGCCAGGGACAGGCGACAGATACGCAGTATTTT. The full variable domain, its missing parts supplied by reference TRBV5-1 and TRBJ2-3, is KAGVTQTPRYLIKTRGQQVTLSCSPISGHRSVSWYQQTPGQGLQFLFEYFSETQRNKGNFPGRFSGRQFSNSRSEMNVSTLELGDSALYLCASSQGQATDTQYFGPGTRLTVL.